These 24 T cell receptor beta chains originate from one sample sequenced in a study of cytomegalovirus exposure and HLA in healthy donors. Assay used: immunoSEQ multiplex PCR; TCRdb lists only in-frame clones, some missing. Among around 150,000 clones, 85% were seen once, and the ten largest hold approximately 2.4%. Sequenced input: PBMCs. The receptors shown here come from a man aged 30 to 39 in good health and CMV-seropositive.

Here the CDR3 DNA reads TGTGCCAGCAGTGACTCCTCTGGGGGCTCGAACACCGGGGAGCTGTTTTTT. Its translation is CASSDSSGGSNTGELFF. This rearrangement joins TRBV6-4 to TRBJ2-2; D is possibly TRBD1 (6 bases). Germline values: CDR1 MRHNA, CDR2 SNTAGT. Trimming stripped 0 bases from V and 0 bases from J, with 11 bases between. This CDR3 has 17 residues.

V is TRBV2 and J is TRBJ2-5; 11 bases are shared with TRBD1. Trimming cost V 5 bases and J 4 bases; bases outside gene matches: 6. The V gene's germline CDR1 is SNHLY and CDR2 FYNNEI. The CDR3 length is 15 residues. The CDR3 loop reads CASSSPGTGGETQYF. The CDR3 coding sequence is TGTGCCAGCAGTTCCCCCGGGACAGGGGGAGAGACCCAGTACTTC.

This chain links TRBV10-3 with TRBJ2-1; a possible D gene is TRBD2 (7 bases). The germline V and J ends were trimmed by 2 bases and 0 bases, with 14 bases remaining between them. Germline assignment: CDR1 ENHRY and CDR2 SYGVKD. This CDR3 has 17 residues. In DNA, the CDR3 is TGTGCCATCAGTGAGAGGGGAGGGACAAGCTCCTACAATGAGCAGTTCTTC. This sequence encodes CAISERGGTSSYNEQFF.

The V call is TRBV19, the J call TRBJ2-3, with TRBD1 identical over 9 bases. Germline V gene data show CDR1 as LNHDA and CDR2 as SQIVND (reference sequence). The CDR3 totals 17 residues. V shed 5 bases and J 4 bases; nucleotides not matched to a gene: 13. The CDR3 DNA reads TGTGCCAGTAGTTCCGCTCCCGGGACAGGGAGTCCAGATACGCAGTATTTT. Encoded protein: CASSSAPGTGSPDTQYF.

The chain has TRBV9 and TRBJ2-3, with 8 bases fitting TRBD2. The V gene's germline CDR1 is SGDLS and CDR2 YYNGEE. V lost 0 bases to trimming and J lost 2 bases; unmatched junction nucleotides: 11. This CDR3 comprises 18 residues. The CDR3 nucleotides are TGTGCCAGCAGCGTAGGTCGTACTAGCGGCCTCCCCACAGATACGCAGTATTTT. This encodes CASSVGRTSGLPTDTQYF.

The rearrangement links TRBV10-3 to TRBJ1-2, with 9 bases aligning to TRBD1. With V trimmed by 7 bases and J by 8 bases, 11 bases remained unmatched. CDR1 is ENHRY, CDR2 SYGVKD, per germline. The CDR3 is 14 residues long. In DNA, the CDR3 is TGTGCCATCAACCCGGGACAGGGCCGACAGGGCTACACCTTC. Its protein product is CAINPGQGRQGYTF.

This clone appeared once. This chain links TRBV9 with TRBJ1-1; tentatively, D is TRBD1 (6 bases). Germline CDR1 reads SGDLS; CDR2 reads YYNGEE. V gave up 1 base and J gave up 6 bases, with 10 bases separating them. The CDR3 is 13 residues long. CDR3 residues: CASSVLGAAEAFF. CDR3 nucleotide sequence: TGTGCCAGCAGCGTACTGGGGGCGGCTGAAGCTTTCTTT.

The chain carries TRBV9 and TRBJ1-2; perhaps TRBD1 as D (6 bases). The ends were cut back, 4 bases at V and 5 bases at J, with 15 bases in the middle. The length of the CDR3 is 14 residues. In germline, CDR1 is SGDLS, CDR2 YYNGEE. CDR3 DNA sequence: TGTGCCAGCAGCTCAGGGGTACAGGTGTATGGCTACACCTTC. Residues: CASSSGVQVYGYTF.

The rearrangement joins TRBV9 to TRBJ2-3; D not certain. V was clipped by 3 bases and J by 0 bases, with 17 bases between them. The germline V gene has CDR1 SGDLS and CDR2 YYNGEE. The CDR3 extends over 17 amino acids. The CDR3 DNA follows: TGTGCCAGCAGCGCTGGGTGGGCAGCTGCTAGCACAGATACGCAGTATTTT. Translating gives CASSAGWAAASTDTQYF. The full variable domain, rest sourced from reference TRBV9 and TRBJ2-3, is DSGVTQTPKHLITATGQRVTLRCSPRSGDLSVYWYQQSLDQGLQFLIQYYNGEERAKGNILERFSAQQFPDLHSELNLSSLELGDSALYFCASSAGWAAASTDTQYFGPGTRLTVL.

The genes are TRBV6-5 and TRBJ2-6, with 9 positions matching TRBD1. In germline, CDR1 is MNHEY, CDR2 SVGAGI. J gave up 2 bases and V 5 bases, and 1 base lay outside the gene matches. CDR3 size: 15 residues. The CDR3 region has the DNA TGTGCCAGCAGTGGGGACAGGGCTGGGGCCAACGTCCTGACTTTC. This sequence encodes CASSGDRAGANVLTF.

CDR3 protein: CASRGDRGYGYTF. The CDR3 coding sequence is TGTGCCAGTAGGGGGGACAGGGGGTATGGCTACACCTTC. V and J are TRBV19 and TRBJ1-2, with TRBD1 identical over 11 bases. Germline V lookup: CDR1 LNHDA, CDR2 SQIVND (reference sequence). The CDR3 contains 13 residues. J lost 5 bases, V lost 6 bases, and 2 bases had no gene match.

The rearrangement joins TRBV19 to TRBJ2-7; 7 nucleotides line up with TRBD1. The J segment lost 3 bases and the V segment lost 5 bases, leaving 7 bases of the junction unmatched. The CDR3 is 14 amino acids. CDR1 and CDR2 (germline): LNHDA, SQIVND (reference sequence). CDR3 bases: TGTGCCAGTAGTTTGGACAGGACGGTCTACGAGCAGTACTTC. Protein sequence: CASSLDRTVYEQYF.

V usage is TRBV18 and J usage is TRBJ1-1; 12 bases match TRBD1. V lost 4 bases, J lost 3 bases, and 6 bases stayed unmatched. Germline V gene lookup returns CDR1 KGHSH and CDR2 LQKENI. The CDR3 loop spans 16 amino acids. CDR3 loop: CASSQGTGGADTEAFF. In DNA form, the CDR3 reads TGTGCCAGCTCACAGGGGACAGGGGGCGCAGACACTGAAGCTTTCTTT.

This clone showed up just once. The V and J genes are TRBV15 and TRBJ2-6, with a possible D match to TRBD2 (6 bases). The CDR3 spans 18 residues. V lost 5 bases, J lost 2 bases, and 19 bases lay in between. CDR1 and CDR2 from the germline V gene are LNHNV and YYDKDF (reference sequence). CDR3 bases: TGTGCCACCAGCGTAGGGATCGACCGGGAGCCTGGGGCCAACGTCCTGACTTTC. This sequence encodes CATSVGIDREPGANVLTF.

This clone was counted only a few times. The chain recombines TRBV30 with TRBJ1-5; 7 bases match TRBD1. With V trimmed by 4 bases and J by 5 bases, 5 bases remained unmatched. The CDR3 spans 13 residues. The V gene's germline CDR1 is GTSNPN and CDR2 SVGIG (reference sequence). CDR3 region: CAWTGQHDQPQHF. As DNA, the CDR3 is TGTGCCTGGACGGGACAGCACGATCAGCCCCAGCATTTT.

The CDR3: CASSLYDSLSYEQYF. In DNA form, the CDR3 reads TGTGCCAGCAGCTTATATGACTCGCTCTCCTACGAGCAGTACTTC. The genes are TRBV11-2 and TRBJ2-7; D is unresolved. Trimming removed 2 bases from V and 0 bases from J, with 11 bases in between. Per the germline V gene, CDR1 is SGHAT and CDR2 is FQNNGV. The CDR3 spans 15 residues.

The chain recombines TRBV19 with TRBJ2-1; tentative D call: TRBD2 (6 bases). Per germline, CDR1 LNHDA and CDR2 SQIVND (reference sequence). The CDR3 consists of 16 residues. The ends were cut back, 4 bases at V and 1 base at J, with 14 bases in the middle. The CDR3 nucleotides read TGTGCCAGTAGTAGGGGGGTGGGTGGTTCCTACAATGAGCAGTTCTTC. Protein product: CASSRGVGGSYNEQFF. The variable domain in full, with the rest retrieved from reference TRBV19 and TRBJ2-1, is DGGITQSPKYLFRKEGQNVTLSCEQNLNHDAMYWYRQDPGQGLRLIYYSQIVNDFQKGDIAEGYSVSREKKESFPLTVTSAQKNPTAFYLCASSRGVGGSYNEQFFGPGTRLTVL.

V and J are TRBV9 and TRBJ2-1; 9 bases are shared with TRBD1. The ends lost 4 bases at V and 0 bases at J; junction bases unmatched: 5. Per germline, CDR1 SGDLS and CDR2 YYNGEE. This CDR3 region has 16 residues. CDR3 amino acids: CASSTRDRVSYNEQFF. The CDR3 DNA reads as TGTGCCAGCAGCACCCGGGACAGGGTCTCCTACAATGAGCAGTTCTTC.

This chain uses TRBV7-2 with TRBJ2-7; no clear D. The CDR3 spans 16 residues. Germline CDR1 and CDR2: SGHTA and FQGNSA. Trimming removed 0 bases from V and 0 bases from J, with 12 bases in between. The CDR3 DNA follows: TGTGCCAGCAGCTTAGCGCTATCCGAATACTCCTACGAGCAGTACTTC. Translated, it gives CASSLALSEYSYEQYF.

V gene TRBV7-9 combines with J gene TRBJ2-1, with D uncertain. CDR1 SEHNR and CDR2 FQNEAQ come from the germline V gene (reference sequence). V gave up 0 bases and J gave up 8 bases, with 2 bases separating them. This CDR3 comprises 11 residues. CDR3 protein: CASSLADEQFF. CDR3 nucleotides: TGTGCCAGCAGCTTAGCCGATGAGCAGTTCTTC.

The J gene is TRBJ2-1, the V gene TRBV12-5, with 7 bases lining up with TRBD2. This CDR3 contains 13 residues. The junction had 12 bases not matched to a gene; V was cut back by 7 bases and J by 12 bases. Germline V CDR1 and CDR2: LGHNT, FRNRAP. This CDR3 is CASAPLIREGQFF. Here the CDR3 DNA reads TGTGCTAGTGCTCCTCTGATCAGGGAGGGGCAGTTCTTC.

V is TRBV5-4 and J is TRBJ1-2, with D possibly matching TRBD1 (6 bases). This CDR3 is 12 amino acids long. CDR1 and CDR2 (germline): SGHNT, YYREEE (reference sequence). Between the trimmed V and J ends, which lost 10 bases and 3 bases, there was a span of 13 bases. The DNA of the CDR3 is TGTGCCTGGACCCCAGGGGACTATGGCTACACCTTC. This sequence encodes CAWTPGDYGYTF.

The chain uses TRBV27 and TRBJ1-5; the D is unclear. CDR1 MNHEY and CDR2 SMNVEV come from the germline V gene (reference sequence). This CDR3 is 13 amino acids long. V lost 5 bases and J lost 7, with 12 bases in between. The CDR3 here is CASSPQAGQPQHF. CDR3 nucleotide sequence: TGTGCCAGCAGTCCCCAGGCAGGACAGCCCCAGCATTTT.

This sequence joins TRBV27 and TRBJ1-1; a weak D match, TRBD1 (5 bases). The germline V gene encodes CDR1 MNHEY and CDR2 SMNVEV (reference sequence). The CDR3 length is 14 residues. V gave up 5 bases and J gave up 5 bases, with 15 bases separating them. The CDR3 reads CASSDPGEKTEAFF. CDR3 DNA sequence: TGTGCCAGCAGTGACCCGGGGGAAAAAACTGAAGCTTTCTTT.